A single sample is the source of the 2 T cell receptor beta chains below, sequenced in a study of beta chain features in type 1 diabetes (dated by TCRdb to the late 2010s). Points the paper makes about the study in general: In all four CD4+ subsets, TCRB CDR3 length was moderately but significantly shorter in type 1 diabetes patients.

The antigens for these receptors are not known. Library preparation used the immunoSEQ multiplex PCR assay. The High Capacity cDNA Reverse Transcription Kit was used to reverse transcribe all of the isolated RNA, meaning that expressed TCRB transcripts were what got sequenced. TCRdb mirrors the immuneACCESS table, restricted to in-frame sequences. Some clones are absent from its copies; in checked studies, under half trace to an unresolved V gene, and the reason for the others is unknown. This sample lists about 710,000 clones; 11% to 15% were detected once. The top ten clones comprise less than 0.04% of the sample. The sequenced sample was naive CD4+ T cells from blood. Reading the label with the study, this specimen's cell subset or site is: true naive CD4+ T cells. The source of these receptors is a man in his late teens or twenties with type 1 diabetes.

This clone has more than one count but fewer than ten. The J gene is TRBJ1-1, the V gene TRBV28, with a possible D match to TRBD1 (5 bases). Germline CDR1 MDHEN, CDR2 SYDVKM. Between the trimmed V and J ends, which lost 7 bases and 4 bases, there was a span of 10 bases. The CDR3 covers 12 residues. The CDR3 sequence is CASTGRITEAFF. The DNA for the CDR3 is TGTGCCAGCACGGGGCGCATCACTGAAGCTTTCTTT.

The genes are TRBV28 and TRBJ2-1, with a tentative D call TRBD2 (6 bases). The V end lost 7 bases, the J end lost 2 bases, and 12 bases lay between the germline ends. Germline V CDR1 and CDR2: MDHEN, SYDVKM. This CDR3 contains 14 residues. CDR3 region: CASKEGTPYNEQFF. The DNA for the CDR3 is TGTGCCAGCAAGGAGGGGACGCCCTACAATGAGCAGTTCTTC.